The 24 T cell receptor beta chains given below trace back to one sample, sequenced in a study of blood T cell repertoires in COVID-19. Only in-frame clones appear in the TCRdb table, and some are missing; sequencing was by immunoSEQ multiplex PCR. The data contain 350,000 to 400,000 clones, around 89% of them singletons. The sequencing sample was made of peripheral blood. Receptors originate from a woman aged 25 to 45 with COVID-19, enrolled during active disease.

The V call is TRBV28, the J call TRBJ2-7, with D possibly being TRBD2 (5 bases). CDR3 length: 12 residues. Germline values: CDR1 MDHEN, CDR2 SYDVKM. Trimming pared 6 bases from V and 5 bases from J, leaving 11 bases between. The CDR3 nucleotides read TGTGCCAGCAGGTCCGGGGTGCACGAGCAGTACTTC. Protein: CASRSGVHEQYF.

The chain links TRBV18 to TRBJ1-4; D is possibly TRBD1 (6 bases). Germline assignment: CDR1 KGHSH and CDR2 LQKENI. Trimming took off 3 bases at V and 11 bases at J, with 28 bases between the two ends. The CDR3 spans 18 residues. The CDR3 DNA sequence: TGTGCCAGCTCACCCTTTTCTATGATCCGACAGGCCCCCGTGAAACTGTTTTTT. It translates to CASSPFSMIRQAPVKLFF.

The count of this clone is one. In DNA, the CDR3 is TGTGCCAGCAGCCCCGGACCGAGGGAGAAACTGTTTTTT. Its translation is CASSPGPREKLFF. V and J are TRBV7-2 and TRBJ1-4; D gene uncertain. V shed 5 bases and J shed 11 bases, with 15 bases lying between them. Germline V CDR1 and CDR2: SGHTA, FQGNSA. The CDR3 runs to 13 residues.

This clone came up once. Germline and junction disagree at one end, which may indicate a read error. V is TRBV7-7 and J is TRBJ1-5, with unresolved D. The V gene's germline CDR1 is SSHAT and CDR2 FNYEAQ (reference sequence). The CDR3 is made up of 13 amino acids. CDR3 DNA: TGTGCTAGCAGCTTAGTGGTGGGCCAGCCCCAGCATTTT. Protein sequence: CASSLVVGQPQHF.

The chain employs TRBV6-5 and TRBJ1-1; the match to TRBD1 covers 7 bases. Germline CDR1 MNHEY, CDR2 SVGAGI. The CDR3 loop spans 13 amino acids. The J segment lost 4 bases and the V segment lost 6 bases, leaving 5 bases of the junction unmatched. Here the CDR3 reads CASRRQGITEAFF. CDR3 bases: TGTGCCAGCAGACGACAGGGTATCACTGAAGCTTTCTTT.

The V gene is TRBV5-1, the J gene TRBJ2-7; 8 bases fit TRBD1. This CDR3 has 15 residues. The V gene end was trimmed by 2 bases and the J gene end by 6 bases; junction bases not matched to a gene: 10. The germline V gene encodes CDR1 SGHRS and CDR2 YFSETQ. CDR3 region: CASSLAKTGVGEQYF. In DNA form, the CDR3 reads TGCGCCAGCAGCTTAGCTAAGACAGGGGTAGGCGAGCAGTACTTC.

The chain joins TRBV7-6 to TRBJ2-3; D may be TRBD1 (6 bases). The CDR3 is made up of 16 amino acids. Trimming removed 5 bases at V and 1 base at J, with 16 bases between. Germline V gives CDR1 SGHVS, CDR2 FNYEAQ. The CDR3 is CASSPRYRERTDTQYF. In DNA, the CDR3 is TGTGCCAGCAGCCCACGATACAGGGAACGCACAGATACGCAGTATTTT.

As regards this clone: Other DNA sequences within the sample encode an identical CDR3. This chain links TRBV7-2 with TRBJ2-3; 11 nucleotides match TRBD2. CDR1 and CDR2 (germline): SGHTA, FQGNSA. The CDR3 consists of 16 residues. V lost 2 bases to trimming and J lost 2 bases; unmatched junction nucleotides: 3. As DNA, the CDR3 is TGTGCCAGCAGCTTAATAGCGGGAGGGTACACAGATACGCAGTATTTT. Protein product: CASSLIAGGYTDTQYF.

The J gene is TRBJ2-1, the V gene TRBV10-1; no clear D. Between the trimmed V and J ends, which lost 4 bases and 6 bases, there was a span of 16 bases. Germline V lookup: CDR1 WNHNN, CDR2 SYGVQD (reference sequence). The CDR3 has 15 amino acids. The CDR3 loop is CASSVAPVSSNEQFF. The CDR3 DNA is TGCGCCAGCAGTGTCGCCCCGGTCTCTTCCAATGAGCAGTTCTTC.

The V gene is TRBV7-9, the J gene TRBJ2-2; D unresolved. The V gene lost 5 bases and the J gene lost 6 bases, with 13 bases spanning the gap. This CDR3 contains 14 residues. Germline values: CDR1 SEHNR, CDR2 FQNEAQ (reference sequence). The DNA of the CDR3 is TGTGCCAGCAGCGGGCCCTCAGGCCCCGGGGAGCTGTTTTTT. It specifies CASSGPSGPGELFF.

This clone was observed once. In DNA form, the CDR3 reads TGTGCCAGCGGGGGCCTCTCCTACAATGAGCAGTTCTTC. Translation: CASGGLSYNEQFF. The chain carries TRBV6-6 and TRBJ2-1; tentatively, D is TRBD1 (6 bases). The CDR3 runs 13 residues. CDR1 is MNHNY, CDR2 SVGAGI, per germline (reference sequence). Trimming stripped 8 bases from V and 0 bases from J, with 8 bases between.

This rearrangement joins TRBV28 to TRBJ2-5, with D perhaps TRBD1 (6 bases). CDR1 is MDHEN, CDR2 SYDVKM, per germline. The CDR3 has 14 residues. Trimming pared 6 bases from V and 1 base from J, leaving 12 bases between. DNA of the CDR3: TGTGCCAGCAGCCGAGAGACAGGCCAAGAGACCCAGTACTTC. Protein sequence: CASSRETGQETQYF.

CDR3 amino acids: CASSQDTGGGGEKLFF. The CDR3 DNA is TGCGCCAGCAGCCAAGACACAGGGGGCGGGGGGGAAAAACTGTTTTTT. The rearrangement links TRBV4-3 to TRBJ1-4; 9 bases fit TRBD1. The trim removed 0 bases at V and 8 bases at J, leaving 7 bases unmatched. This CDR3 spans 16 amino acids. Looked up from germline, CDR1 is LGHNA and CDR2 is YSLEER.

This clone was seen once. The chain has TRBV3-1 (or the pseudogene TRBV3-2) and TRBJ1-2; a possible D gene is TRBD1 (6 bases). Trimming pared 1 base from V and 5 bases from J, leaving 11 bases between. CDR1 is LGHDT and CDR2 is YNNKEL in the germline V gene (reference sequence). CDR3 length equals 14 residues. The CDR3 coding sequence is TGTGCCAGCAGCCAAGGCCCAGGGGAATATGGCTACACCTTC. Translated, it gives CASSQGPGEYGYTF.

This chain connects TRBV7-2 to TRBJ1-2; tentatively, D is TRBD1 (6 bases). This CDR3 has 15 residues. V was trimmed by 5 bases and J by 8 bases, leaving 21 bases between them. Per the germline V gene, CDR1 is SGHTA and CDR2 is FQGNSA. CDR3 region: CASSPRQASLWGYTF. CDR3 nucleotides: TGTGCCAGCAGCCCCCGACAGGCTAGTCTATGGGGCTACACCTTC.

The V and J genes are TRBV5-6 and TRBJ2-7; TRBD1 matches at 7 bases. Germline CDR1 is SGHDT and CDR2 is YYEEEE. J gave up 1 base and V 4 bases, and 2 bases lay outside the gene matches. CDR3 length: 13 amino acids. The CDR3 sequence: CASSPTGSYEQYV. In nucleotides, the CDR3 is TGTGCCAGCAGCCCGACAGGGTCCTACGAGCAGTACGTC.

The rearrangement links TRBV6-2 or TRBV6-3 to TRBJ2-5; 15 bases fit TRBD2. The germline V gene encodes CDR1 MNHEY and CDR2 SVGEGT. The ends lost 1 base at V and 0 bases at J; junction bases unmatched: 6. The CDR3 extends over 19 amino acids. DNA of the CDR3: TGTGCCAGCAGTTACTTGGGACTAGCGGGGGGAAGATACCAAGAGACCCAGTACTTC. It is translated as CASSYLGLAGGRYQETQYF.

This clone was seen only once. CDR3 loop: CASSTKELSGGGPPFDPYYYEQYF. For the CDR3, the DNA is TGTGCCAGCAGCACAAAAGAACTATCGGGAGGAGGCCCACCTTTCGACCCTTATTACTACGAGCAGTACTTC. The V and J genes are TRBV13 and TRBJ2-7; 7 bases align to TRBD2. The CDR3 has 24 amino acids. In germline, CDR1 is PRHDT, CDR2 FYEKMQ (reference sequence). Losses at the gene ends were 5 bases for V and 3 bases for J; bases not matched to a gene: 37.

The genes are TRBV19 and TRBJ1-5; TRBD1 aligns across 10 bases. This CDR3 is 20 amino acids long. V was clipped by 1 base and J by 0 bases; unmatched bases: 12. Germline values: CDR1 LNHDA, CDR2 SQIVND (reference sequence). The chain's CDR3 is CASSIGAGDRGSYSNQPQHF. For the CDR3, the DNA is TGTGCCAGTAGTATAGGGGCCGGGGACAGGGGCTCCTATAGCAATCAGCCCCAGCATTTT.

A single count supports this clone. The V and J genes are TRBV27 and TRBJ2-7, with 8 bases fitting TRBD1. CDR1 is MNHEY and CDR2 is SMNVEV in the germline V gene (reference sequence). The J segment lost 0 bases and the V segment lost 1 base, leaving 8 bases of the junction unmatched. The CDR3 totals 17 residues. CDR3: CASSLWGTGKSSYEQYF. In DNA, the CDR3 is TGTGCCAGCAGTTTATGGGGGACAGGTAAAAGCTCCTACGAGCAGTACTTC.

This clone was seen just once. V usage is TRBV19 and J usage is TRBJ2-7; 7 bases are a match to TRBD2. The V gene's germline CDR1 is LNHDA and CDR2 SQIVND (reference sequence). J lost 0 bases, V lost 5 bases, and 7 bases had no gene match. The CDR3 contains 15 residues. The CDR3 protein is CASSPSGGSSYEQYV. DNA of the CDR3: TGTGCCAGTAGTCCCTCGGGCGGGAGCTCCTACGAGCAGTACGTC.

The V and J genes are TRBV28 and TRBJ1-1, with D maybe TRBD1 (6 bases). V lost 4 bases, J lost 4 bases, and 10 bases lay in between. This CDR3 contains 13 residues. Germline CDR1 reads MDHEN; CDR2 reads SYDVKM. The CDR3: CASSSRGPTEAFF. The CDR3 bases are TGTGCCAGCAGTTCCAGGGGACCCACTGAAGCTTTCTTT.

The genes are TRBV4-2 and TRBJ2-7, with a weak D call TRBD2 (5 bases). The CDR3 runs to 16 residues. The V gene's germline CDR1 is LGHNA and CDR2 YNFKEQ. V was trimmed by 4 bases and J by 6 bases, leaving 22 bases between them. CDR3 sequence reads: CASSPTNRRSRGEQYV. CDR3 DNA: TGTGCCAGCAGCCCAACCAACAGACGAAGCCGGGGCGAGCAGTACGTC.

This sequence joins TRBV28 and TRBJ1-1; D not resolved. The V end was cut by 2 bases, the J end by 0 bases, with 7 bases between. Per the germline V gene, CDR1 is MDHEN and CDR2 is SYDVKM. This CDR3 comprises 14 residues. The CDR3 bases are TGTGCCAGCAGTTTACGGGAAGTGAACACTGAAGCTTTCTTT. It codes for CASSLREVNTEAFF.